This T cell receptor beta chain was sequenced in a study of cytomegalovirus exposure and HLA in healthy donors. Study results and limitations: Despite most TCR sequences being rare, some public TCRs occurred in many donors.

On this clone itself: Antigen specificity is unknown.

Measured with immunoSEQ multiplex PCR; TCRdb has only the in-frame clones, and not every one. The table lists tens of thousands of clones, approximately 81% of them singletons. The donors were in the roughly 130-subject validation cohort, distinct from the 666-subject first cohort. CDR1 and CDR2 from the germline V gene are SGHDT and YYEEEE. CDR3 length: 13 residues. V lost 4 bases, J lost 3 bases, and 2 bases stayed unmatched. The sequencing input was PBMCs. V gene TRBV5-6 combines with J gene TRBJ1-1; 8 positions match TRBD1. The source of this sequence is a woman under 30 in good health and CMV-seropositive. The CDR3, as DNA: TGTGCCAGCAGCATGGACAGGGACACTGAAGCTTTCTTT. Protein product: CASSMDRDTEAFF.